The table lists the clone carrying this TCR beta chain with many counts. Time point here: patch test 2, 6 weeks after DPC sensitization. Treatment noted: therapeutic diphenylcyclopropenone sensitization with weekly scalp DPC. Blood was drawn before each patch test was applied. This entry comes from a study of human T cells and chemical hapten exposure. TCRdb processed the RACE reads anew with MiXCR; each CDR3 protein has one entry. This table has about 350,000 distinct CDR3 sequences, more than 5% appearing once. V was clipped by 2 bases and J by 7 bases, with 12 bases between them. Germline V gene data show CDR1 as MNHEY and CDR2 as SVGEGT. The length of the CDR3 is 14 residues.

The receptor was isolated from a young woman with alopecia areata. Some clones in this sample may be carry-over from other donors' samples. The V gene is TRBV6-2 or TRBV6-3, the J gene TRBJ1-5; tentatively, D is TRBD1 (6 bases). The specimen comprised whole blood, sampled in connection with sensitization to the hapten diphenylcyclopropenone (DPC). CDR3 in DNA: TGTGCCAGCAGTTACGGGGGGGCGAGACAGCCCCAGCATTTT. It codes for CASSYGGARQPQHF.